This T cell receptor beta chain was sequenced for a study of cytomegalovirus exposure and HLA in healthy donors. Overall study findings and caveats: Researchers counted 150 to 200 TCR beta chains as cytomegalovirus-associated. Among donors in an Asian-associated ancestry cluster, a later analysis reportedly found fewer N-insertions than the approximately 670-donor mean.

Germline lookup yields CDR1 SGHVS and CDR2 FQNEAQ. The length of the CDR3 is 14 residues. Trimming pared 0 bases from V and 2 bases from J, leaving 8 bases between. The PCR ran on 60 Vbeta and 13 Jbeta primers. The protocol was immunoSEQ multiplex PCR, while the TCRdb copy is restricted to in-frame clones and leaves out a portion. The sample data list about 59,000 clones. In regard to this clone: What it binds is unknown.

This chain uses TRBV7-8 with TRBJ2-7; D gene ambiguous. The sample consisted of PBMCs. The sequence was obtained from a man between 25 and 39 years old in good health and CMV-seropositive. This CDR3 is CASSLAEAAYEQYF. The CDR3 region has the DNA TGTGCCAGCAGCTTAGCAGAGGCCGCCTACGAGCAGTACTTC.